This TCR beta chain was sequenced during a study of naive and memory T cell subsets (dated by TCRdb to the late 2010s). Describing the broader study: An open-source, UMI-based TCR alpha and beta sequencing pipeline was applied to sorted naive and memory peripheral blood T cell subsets. IgG serology results and the functional CMV T cell responses were in complete agreement. RNA was DNase-treated and reverse transcribed with TCR constant-region primers, mostly using SuperScript III.

The paper's findings and limits, for the study overall: Once error correction was done, more than 90% of naive TCR sequences showed up just once, which made the naive abundance distributions much steeper than those of the memory subsets. TCR abundance followed a power law with an exponent that was different for naive and memory subsets but consistent across the three individuals. No ground truth was available to validate the repertoire findings for the naive and memory subsets. RNA-based TCR counts may be influenced by expression changes linked to T cell activation and differentiation. Clonotypes were defined as single alpha or beta chain sequences, not paired alpha/beta receptors. Gini index rose and Shannon and inverse Simpson diversity fell from naive through CM, EM and EMRA in both CD4 and CD8 cells.

From the second PCR step onward, the TCR alpha chain libraries and the TCR beta chain libraries were amplified separately. The CMV status of each donor was determined by measuring IFNgamma production from CD4+ T cells after fresh PBMCs had been stimulated overnight with CMV viral lysate. Using Miltenyi beads, CD4 T cells were first positively selected, and CD8 T cells were then positively selected from the CD4-negative fraction. Cells were stained for CD3, CD4, CD8, CD45RA, CD27 and a live/dead dye and were sorted on a BD Aria II into four subsets based on CD45RA and CD27. Blood was obtained from a few healthy volunteers, and the blood from each volunteer was fractionated into CD4 and CD8 T cells and subsequently into four differentiation subsets. About 110 ml of peripheral blood was collected from each donor, and PBMC were isolated from the blood using Ficoll-Paque PLUS density-gradient centrifugation. The sorted cells were lysed in RLT buffer, after which RNA was extracted using a Qiagen RNeasy kit and kept at -80 degrees C.

The method was UMI-ligation and nested PCR. The beta constant-region primer consisted of an equimolar mixture of two oligonucleotides that together covered TRBC1 and TRBC2. A single-stranded oligonucleotide carrying the SP2 primer and a 12-nucleotide UMI was ligated to the 3' end of the cDNA by T4 RNA ligase 1. Four rounds of PCR were used to amplify ligated cDNA, with nested alpha and beta constant-region primers being used together with the SP2 primer. The ligation reaction was kept at 16 degrees C for about 19-25 hours. PCR2 was usually performed as a SYBR Green qPCR and halted at a preset threshold so that over-amplification would not occur. All purifications after the first were performed with Agencourt AMPure XP magnetic beads. Library quantification was done by Qubit, followed by a TapeStation check on which the main peak was expected at around 650 bp. Pooled libraries were sequenced on an Illumina MiSeq with v2 2x251 paired-end kits, typically giving roughly 0.95-2.1 million reads per sample. Libraries were pooled at approximately 3.6 nM per sample, and roughly 4.5-7.5% PhiX was added to improve cluster recognition. The published analysis was carried out like this. V and J genes were assigned to Demultiplexor-processed FASTQ reads by Decombinator through tag matching, with a single base-pair mismatch being allowed. UMIs were used by Collapsinator to correct both sequencing errors and frequency errors arising from PCR heterogeneity. CDR3Translator translated TCRs and extracted CDR3s from the conserved cysteine to the FGXG phenylalanine, flagging non-productive sequences. Repertoires were subsampled to equal numbers of UMI-defined TCRs before Gini, Shannon entropy and inverse Simpson indices were calculated. Within the linear range, a power law was fitted by maximum likelihood to the distributions of clonotype abundance. Similar UMI counts, unique TCR numbers and clonal distributions were obtained with the pipeline and with MIGEC on one naive CD8 sample. The repertoires were searched for approximately 7,000 CMV-associated CDR3 sequences that had been compiled from VDJdb and a published dataset. Using fastp trimming at Q25 and MiXCR clonotype assembly, TCRdb reanalyzed the public sequencing data and kept in-frame beta chains. Identical CDR3 proteins give one entry, which carries the most common genes and DNA. The V and J calls here are based on TCRdb, not the publication. This sample holds 65,000 to 85,000 distinct CDR3 sequences; roughly 14% were observed only once. 0.9% to 0.95% of the sample is taken by the ten largest.

The germline V gene encodes CDR1 SGHTA and CDR2 FQGNSA. The CDR3 measures 13 amino acids from cysteine to phenylalanine. This entry keeps only the CDR3 DNA: 39 bases, framed from base 1. The V end loses 1 base and the J end loses 3 bases, and a stretch of 6 bases separates them. This clonotype showed up just a few times. Its antigen is still unknown. It has no much larger one-base neighbor in the sample; base qualities were not kept. The sequence joins TRBV7-2 to TRBJ2-5; no D gene is confidently identified. Sequences were obtained from central memory CD4+ T cells from blood. Reading the label with the study, this specimen's cell subset or site is: central memory, CD45RA- CD27+. This clonotype originated in a human donor in good health. The CDR3 loop reads CASSLVPKETQYF. Here is the DNA: TGTGCCAGCAGCTTAGTACCCAAAGAGACCCAGTACTTC.